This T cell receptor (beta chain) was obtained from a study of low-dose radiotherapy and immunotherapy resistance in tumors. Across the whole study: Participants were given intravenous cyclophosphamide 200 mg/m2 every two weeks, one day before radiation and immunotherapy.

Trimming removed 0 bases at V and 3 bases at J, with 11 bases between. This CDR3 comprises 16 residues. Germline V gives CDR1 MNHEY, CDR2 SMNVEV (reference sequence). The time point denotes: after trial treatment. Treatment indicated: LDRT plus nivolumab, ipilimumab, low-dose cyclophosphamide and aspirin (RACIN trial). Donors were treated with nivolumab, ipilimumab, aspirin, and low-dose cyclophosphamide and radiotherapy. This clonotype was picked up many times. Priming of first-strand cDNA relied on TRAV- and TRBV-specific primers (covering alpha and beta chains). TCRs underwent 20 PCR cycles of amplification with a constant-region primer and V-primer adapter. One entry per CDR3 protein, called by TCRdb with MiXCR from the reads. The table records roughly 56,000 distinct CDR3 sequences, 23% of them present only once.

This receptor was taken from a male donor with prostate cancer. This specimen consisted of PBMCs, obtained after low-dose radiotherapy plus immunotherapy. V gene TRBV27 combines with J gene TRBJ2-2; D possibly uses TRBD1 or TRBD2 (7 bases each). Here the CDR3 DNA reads TGTGCCAGCAGTTTATCGGCAGGGGGGGACACCGGGGAGCTGTTTTTT. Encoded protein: CASSLSAGGDTGELFF.